The next 10 T cell receptor beta chains were all read from a single sample in a study of blood T cell repertoires in COVID-19. Sequencing was performed with immunoSEQ multiplex PCR; in TCRdb, only in-frame clones are kept and a portion is missing. Of about 280,000 clones listed, 70% to 90% are singletons. The sequenced material came from peripheral blood. These receptors all come from a woman between 25 and 40 years old with active or convalescent COVID-19.

This rearrangement joins TRBV2 to TRBJ1-6; D possibly corresponds to TRBD1 (5 bases). Per the germline V gene, CDR1 is SNHLY and CDR2 is FYNNEI. V was pared by 4 bases and J by 13 bases, with 23 bases between. The CDR3 totals 16 residues. CDR3 in DNA: TGTGCCAGCAGTGGTAGATATTCGCAGGGCCTCCATCCCCTCCACTTT. It translates to CASSGRYSQGLHPLHF.

DNA of the CDR3: TGTGCCAGCAGCGCCACTGGGACTAGCGCGTACAATGAGCAGTTCTTC. Its protein product is CASSATGTSAYNEQFF. The gene calls are TRBV9 and TRBJ2-1; TRBD2 matches at 10 bases. Germline assignment: CDR1 SGDLS and CDR2 YYNGEE. The CDR3 covers 16 residues. V lost 3 bases and J lost 4; bases outside the gene matches: 7.

This clone was observed a few times. The rearrangement links TRBV5-1 to TRBJ2-1; TRBD1 agrees at 12 bases. This CDR3 region has 15 residues. Trimming took 4 bases from V and 7 from J; bases not matched to a gene: 6. Germline V gene sequence: CDR1 SGHRS, CDR2 YFSETQ. The CDR3 nucleotides are TGCGCCAGCAGCCCGGTGGGACAGGGGGCTAATGAGCAGTTCTTC. Protein product: CASSPVGQGANEQFF.

This clone was seen once. V is TRBV7-2 and J is TRBJ1-1, with 12 bases that match TRBD1. The junction had 3 bases not matched to a gene; V was cut back by 0 bases and J by 1 base. Germline V CDR1 and CDR2: SGHTA, FQGNSA. This CDR3 region has 17 residues. Written as DNA, the CDR3 is TGTGCCAGCAGCTTAGCGGGGACAGGGGGCGGGAACACTGAAGCTTTCTTT. It yields the protein CASSLAGTGGGNTEAFF.

J is TRBJ2-3 and V is TRBV5-1, with 16 bases matching TRBD2. This CDR3 region has 18 residues. The germline CDR1 and CDR2 sequences are SGHRS and YFSETQ. J was trimmed by 1 base and V by 3 bases; bases with no gene match: 5. CDR3 region: CASSSGTSGGAGTDTQYF. CDR3 nucleotides: TGCGCCAGCAGCTCCGGGACTAGCGGGGGGGCCGGCACAGATACGCAGTATTTT. The variable domain in full, with the rest retrieved from reference TRBV5-1 and TRBJ2-3, is KAGVTQTPRYLIKTRGQQVTLSCSPISGHRSVSWYQQTPGQGLQFLFEYFSETQRNKGNFPGRFSGRQFSNSRSEMNVSTLELGDSALYLCASSSGTSGGAGTDTQYFGPGTRLTVL.

This sequence joins TRBV7-9 and TRBJ1-1, with D unclear. The ends were cut back, 6 bases at V and 1 base at J, with 12 bases in the middle. The CDR3 is 14 residues long. Germline V CDR1 and CDR2: SEHNR, FQNEAQ (reference sequence). This chain's CDR3 is CASRPMAANTEAFF. The DNA for the CDR3 is TGTGCCAGCAGGCCTATGGCGGCGAACACTGAAGCTTTCTTT.

The rearrangement links TRBV5-1 to TRBJ2-1; maybe TRBD2 (5 bases). The CDR3 length is 12 residues. The V end was cut by 7 bases, the J end by 6 bases, with 11 bases between. Germline V gives CDR1 SGHRS, CDR2 YFSETQ. The DNA of the CDR3 is TGCGCCAGCCGGGAACACCTCAATGAGCAGTTCTTC. Translation: CASREHLNEQFF.

V and J are TRBV29-1 and TRBJ2-1, with a possible D match to TRBD1 (8 bases). V was cut by 4 bases and J by 4 bases, with 11 bases left in between. The CDR3 runs to 13 residues. The germline V gene has CDR1 SQVTM and CDR2 ANQGSEA. DNA of the CDR3: TGCAGCGTTGTACAGGGGGGGTACAATGAGCAGTTCTTC. This encodes CSVVQGGYNEQFF.

The chain is built from TRBV28 and TRBJ1-2, with D unresolved. The CDR3 totals 12 residues. Per germline, CDR1 MDHEN and CDR2 SYDVKM. With 4 bases removed from V and 4 bases from J, the gap between germline ends came to 7 bases. CDR3 in DNA: TGTGCCAGCAGTTGGAGCTCCTATGGCTACACCTTC. Its protein is CASSWSSYGYTF.

This clone was recorded a few times. Other DNA sequences in this specimen translate into the identical CDR3. The chain carries TRBV7-3 and TRBJ2-3; 8 nucleotides line up with TRBD2. The CDR3 is 14 residues long. CDR1 and CDR2 from the germline V gene are SGHTA and FQGTGA. Trimming took 4 bases from V and 4 from J; bases not matched to a gene: 4. This chain's CDR3 is CASSSGLASDTQYF. The CDR3 bases are TGTGCCAGCAGCTCAGGACTAGCCTCAGATACGCAGTATTTT.